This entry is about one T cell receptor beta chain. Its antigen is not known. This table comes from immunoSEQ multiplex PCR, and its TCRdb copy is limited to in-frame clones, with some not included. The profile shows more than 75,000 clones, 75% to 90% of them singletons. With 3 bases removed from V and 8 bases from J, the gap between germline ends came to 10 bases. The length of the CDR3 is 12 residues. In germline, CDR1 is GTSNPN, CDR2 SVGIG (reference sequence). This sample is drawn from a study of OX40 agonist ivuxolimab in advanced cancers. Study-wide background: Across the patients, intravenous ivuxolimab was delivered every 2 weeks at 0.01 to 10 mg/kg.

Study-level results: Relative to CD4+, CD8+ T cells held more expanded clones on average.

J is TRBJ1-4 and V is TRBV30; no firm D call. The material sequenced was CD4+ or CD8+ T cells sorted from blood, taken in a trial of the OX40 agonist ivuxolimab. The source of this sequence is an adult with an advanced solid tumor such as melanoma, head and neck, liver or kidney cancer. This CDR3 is CAWSPSGEKLFF. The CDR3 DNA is TGTGCCTGGAGCCCTTCTGGGGAAAAACTGTTTTTT.